Sequencing of this T cell receptor (beta chain) was carried out in a study of vaccination and CD4 T cells after COVID-19. Turning to the study itself: The convalescents were made up of six males and four females, two of whom were Hispanic. Control cultures were supplied with a CEFX pool, an HIV-1 Nef pool, or no peptide at all.

From germline, CDR1 is MGHDK and CDR2 SYGVNS. The CDR3 has 16 residues. The ends lost 3 bases at V and 4 bases at J; junction bases unmatched: 10. Treatment described: approximately nine-day PBMC culture with coronavirus spike peptide pools or control peptides (ViraFEST assay). Sequencing of cultured CD4+ T cell DNA used the Oncomine TCR Beta short-read assay. TCRdb used MiXCR to reprocess the PCR reads, holding one entry per CDR3 protein. The sample lists 9,000 to 10,000 distinct CDR3 sequences, around three fifths occurring once. Comment on this clonotype: Its target is unknown.

The clonotype originates from a human donor who had recovered from COVID-19. Material: CD4+ T cells from blood, cultured in vitro. This chain links TRBV25-1 with TRBJ2-5, with 8 bases identical to TRBD1. CDR3 sequence: CASSDYLRGRVETQYF. The CDR3, as DNA: TGTGCCAGCAGTGATTACCTCAGGGGGCGCGTAGAGACCCAGTACTTC.